This TCR beta chain came from a study of cytomegalovirus exposure and HLA in healthy donors. Whole-study results and caveats: Roughly even sequencing depth across donors was the assumption behind the presence/absence analyses. Later analysis associated a missense DCLRE1C variant with TCR beta V- and J-gene trimming.

This clone was recorded once. The antigen is not known. The V end lost 3 bases, the J end lost 5 bases, and 4 bases lay between the germline ends. The germline CDR1 and CDR2 sequences are SEHNR and FQNEAQ (reference sequence). This CDR3 has 11 residues. The PCR made use of 60 Vbeta and 13 Jbeta primers. The data were produced by immunoSEQ multiplex PCR, yet TCRdb's version contains in-frame clones alone and is incomplete. The sample consists of some 170,000 clones, roughly 77% of them appearing once. Sequencing was performed on PBMCs. The genes are TRBV7-9 and TRBJ2-5, with unresolved D. The source of this sequence is a man between 25 and 39 years old in good health and CMV-seropositive. CDR3 sequence (DNA): TGTGCCAGCAGCTTTTCGGAGACCCAGTACTTC. Amino acid sequence: CASSFSETQYF.